This T cell receptor (beta chain) was identified during a study of T-cell reconstitution after alpha-beta-depleted transplantation in children. The trim removed 6 bases at V and 4 bases at J, leaving 15 bases unmatched. Per the germline V gene, CDR1 is DFQATT and CDR2 is SNEGSKA (reference sequence). The CDR3 covers 16 residues. Preparation of the TCRbeta library used unique molecular identifiers. TCRdb recomputed calls from the PCR reads with MiXCR, one row per CDR3 protein. Among approximately 1,000,000 distinct CDR3 sequences listed, less than 30% were seen once. A few counts support this clonotype.

The clonotype was recovered from a boy younger than two who had a stem cell transplant for SCID, so the T cells may come from the graft donor. The sequencing used PBMCs, mostly from graft donor cells, collected 360 days after TCRalphabeta/CD19-depleted stem cell transplant. V usage is TRBV20-1 and J usage is TRBJ2-1; 7 nucleotides agree with TRBD2. This CDR3 is CSAPRRWLADYNEQFF. CDR3 coding DNA: TGCAGTGCCCCCCGCCGGTGGCTAGCGGATTACAATGAGCAGTTCTTC.